This T cell receptor beta chain was sequenced in a study of T cell changes during pregnancy in multiple sclerosis (dated by TCRdb to the late 2010s). Regarding the study in general: In women with multiple sclerosis, the researchers looked at how the T cell repertoire shifted as pregnancy progressed.

The method behind the library was the immunoSEQ multiplex PCR assay. TCRdb carries this immuneACCESS record with in-frame sequences only. Its versions omit some clonotypes, under half of them owing to an unresolved V gene in the studies checked, with the rest unexplained. In this sample the table shows around 110,000 clones, about 93% of which occur a single time. In total, the top ten clones hold approximately 1.5% of the sample. Cut back by 4 bases and 3 bases, the V and J ends lie 12 bases apart. CDR1 is given as KGHSH and CDR2 as LQKENI, both from the germline V gene. The CDR3 measures 14 amino acids from cysteine to phenylalanine. Of all the DNA, just the CDR3 is kept, 42 bases in frame from base 1. In the case of this clone: Its cognate antigen has yet to be identified. Base qualities are missing; no much larger clone stands one base away.

The source of this sequence is a female donor with multiple sclerosis, enrolled in a pregnancy study. This sequence uses TRBV18 and TRBJ2-5, with the D segment possibly TRBD1 or TRBD2, each aligning over 6 bases. Source: peripheral blood, taken in the third trimester of pregnancy. The sequenced DNA is TGTGCCAGCTCACTACCGGGGGCTGAAGAGACCCAGTACTTC. Translated, this is CASSLPGAEETQYF.